This TCR beta chain was recorded in a study of beta chain features in type 1 diabetes. Study-level information: Examination covered 107,917,701 sorted cells spanning all samples. General study results and limits: TCRB CDR3s from Type 1 diabetes patients were moderately but significantly shorter in all four CD4+ subsets.

In this sample, this clone turned up a few times. Its specificity is unknown. CDR1 and CDR2 (germline): LGHNA, YSLEER. Deletions cut 0 bases from V and 7 bases from J, with 20 bases between. This CDR3 contains 17 residues. TCRB transcripts that were expressed got sequenced, as all of the isolated RNA had been reverse transcribed. Method: immunoSEQ multiplex PCR; TCRdb's copy keeps in-frame clones and lacks some. The sample has 300,000 to 350,000 clones, 9.3% seen once. J is TRBJ2-3 and V is TRBV4-3; D may match TRBD1 or TRBD2 (6 bases each). This sequence originates from a man aged 25 to 40 with type 1 diabetes. The sequencing sample was made of central memory CD4+ T cells from blood. The CDR3 loop is CASSQDSLGGPMNTQYF. The CDR3 DNA reads TGCGCCAGCAGCCAAGACTCCCTCGGGGGCCCCATGAATACGCAGTATTTT.